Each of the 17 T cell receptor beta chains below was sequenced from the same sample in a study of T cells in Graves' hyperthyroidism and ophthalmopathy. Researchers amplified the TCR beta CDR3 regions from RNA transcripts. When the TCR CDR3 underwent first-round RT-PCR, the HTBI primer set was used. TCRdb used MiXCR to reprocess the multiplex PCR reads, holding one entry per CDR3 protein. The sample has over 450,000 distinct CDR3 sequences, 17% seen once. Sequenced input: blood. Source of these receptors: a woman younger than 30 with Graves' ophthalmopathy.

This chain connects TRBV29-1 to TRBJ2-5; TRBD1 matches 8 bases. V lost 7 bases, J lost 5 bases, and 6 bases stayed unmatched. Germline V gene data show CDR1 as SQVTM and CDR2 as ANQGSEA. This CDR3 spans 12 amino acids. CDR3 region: CSGTGNKETQYF. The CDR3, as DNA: TGCAGCGGGACAGGGAATAAGGAGACCCAGTACTTC.

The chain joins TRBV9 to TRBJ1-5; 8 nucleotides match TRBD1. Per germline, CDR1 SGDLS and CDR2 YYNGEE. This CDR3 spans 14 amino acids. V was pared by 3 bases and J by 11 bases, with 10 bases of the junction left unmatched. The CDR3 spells CASSAGTGWGSQHF. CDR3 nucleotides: TGTGCCAGCAGCGCTGGGACAGGTTGGGGGTCCCAGCATTTT.

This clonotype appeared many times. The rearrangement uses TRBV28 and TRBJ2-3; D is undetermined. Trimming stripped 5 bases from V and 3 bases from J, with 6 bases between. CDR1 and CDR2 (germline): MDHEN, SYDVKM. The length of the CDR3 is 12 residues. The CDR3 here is CASSPTTDTQYF. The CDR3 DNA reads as TGTGCCAGCAGTCCCACTACAGATACGCAGTATTTT.

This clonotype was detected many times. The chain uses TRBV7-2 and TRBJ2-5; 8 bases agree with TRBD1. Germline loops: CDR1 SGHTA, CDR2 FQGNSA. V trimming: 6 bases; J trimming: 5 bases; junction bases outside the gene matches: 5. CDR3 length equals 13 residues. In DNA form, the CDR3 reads TGTGCCAGCAGATTTACAGGGGGGGAGACCCAGTACTTC. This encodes CASRFTGGETQYF.

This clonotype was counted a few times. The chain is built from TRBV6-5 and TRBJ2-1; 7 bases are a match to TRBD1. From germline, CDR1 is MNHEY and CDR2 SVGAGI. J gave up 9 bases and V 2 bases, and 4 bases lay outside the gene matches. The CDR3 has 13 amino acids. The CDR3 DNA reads TGTGCCAGCAGTTACACGACAGGGACTGAGCAGTTCTTC. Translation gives CASSYTTGTEQFF.

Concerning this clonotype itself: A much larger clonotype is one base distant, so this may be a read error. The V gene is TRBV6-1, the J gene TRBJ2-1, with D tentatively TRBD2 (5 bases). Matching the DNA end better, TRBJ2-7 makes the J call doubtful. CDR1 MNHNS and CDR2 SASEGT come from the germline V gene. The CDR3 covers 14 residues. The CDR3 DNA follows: TGTGCCAGCAGTCGAGGGCAGGCTAACAATGAGCAGTACTTC. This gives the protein CASSRGQANNEQYF.

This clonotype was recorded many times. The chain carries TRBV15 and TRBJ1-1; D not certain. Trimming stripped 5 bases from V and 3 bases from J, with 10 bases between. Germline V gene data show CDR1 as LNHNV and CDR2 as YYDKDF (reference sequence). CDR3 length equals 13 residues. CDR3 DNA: TGTGCCACCAGCCGAGCAGAGGACACTGAAGCTTTCTTT. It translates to CATSRAEDTEAFF.

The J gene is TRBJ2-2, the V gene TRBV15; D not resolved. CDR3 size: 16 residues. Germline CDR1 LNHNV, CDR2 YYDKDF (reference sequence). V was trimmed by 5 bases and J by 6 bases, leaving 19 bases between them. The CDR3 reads CATSPTTGIRPGELFF. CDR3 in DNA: TGTGCCACCAGCCCGACGACCGGCATACGGCCCGGGGAGCTGTTTTTT. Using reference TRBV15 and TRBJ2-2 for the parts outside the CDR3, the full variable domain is DAMVIQNPRYQVTQFGKPVTLSCSQTLNHNVMYWYQQKSSQAPKLLFHYYDKDFNNEADTPDNFQSRRPNTSFCFLDIRSPGLGDTAMYLCATSPTTGIRPGELFFGEGSRLTVL.

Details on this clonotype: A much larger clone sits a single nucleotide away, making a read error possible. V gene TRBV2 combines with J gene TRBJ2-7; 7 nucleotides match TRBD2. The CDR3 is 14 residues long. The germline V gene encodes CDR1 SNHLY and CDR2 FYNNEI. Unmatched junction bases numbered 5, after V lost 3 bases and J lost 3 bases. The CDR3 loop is CASSEGEGLYEQYF. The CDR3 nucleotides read TGTGCCAGCAGTGAGGGGGAGGGCCTCTACGAGCAGTACTTC.

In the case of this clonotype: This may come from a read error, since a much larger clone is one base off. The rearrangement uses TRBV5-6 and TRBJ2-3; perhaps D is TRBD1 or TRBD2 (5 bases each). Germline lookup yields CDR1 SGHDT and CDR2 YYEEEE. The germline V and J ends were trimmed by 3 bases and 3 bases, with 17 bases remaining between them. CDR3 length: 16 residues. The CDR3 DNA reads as TGTGCCAGCAGCTCGACCCGGGACGATAGAACAGATACGCAGTATTTT. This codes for CASSSTRDDRTDTQYF.

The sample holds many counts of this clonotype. The CDR3 loop is CASSSPGGSFSSYEQYF. The CDR3 DNA reads as TGTGCCAGCAGTTCCCCGGGCGGCTCCTTTAGCTCCTACGAGCAGTACTTC. The genes are TRBV28 and TRBJ2-7; D ambiguous. CDR3 length: 17 amino acids. V was shortened by 4 bases and J by 0 bases, with 19 bases between the two germline ends. CDR1 MDHEN and CDR2 SYDVKM come from the germline V gene.

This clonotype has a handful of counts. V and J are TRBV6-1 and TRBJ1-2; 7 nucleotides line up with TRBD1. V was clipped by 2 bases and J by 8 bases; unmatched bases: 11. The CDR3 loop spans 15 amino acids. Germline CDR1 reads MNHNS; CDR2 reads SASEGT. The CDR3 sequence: CASSETQDRVWGYTF. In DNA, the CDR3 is TGTGCCAGCAGTGAAACCCAAGACAGGGTCTGGGGCTACACCTTC.

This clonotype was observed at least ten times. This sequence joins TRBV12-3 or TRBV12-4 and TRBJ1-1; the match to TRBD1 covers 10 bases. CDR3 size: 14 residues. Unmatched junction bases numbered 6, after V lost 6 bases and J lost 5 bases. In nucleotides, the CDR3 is TGTGCCAGCAGACGACAGGGGGCTATTACTGAAGCTTTCTTT. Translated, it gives CASRRQGAITEAFF.

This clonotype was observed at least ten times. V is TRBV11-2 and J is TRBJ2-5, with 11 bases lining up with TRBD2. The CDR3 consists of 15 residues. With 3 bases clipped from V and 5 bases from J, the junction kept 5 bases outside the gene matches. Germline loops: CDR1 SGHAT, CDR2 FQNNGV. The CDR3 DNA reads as TGTGCCAGCAGCTTGGAGCGGACTAGCGGGGAGACCCAGTACTTC. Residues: CASSLERTSGETQYF.

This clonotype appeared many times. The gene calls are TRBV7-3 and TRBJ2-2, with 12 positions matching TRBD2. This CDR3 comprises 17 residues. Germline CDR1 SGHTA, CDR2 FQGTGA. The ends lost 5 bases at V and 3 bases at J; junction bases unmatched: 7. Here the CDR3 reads CASSPRLAGADTGELFF. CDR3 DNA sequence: TGTGCCAGCAGCCCCAGACTAGCGGGGGCCGACACCGGGGAGCTGTTTTTT. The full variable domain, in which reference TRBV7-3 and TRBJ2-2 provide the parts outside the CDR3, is GAGVSQTPSNKVTEKGKYVELRCDPISGHTALYWYRQSLGQGPEFLIYFQGTGAADDSGLPNDRFFAVRPEGSVSTLKIQRTERGDSAVYLCASSPRLAGADTGELFFGEGSRLTVL.

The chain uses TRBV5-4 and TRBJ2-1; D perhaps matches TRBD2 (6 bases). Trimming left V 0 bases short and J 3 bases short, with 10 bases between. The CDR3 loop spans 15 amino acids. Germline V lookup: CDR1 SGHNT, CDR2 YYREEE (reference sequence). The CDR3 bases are TGTGCCAGCAGCTTGGGCATGGGAGGCTACAATGAGCAGTTCTTC. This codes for CASSLGMGGYNEQFF.

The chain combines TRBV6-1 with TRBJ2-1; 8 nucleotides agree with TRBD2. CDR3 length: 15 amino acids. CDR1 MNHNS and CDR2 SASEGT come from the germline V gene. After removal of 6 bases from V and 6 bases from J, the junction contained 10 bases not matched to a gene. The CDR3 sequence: CASSLGHGGGNEQFF. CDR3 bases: TGTGCCAGCAGCTTGGGTCACGGGGGGGGCAATGAGCAGTTCTTC.